Following are 13 T cell receptor beta chains from one sample sequenced in a study of T cell clonality in common variable immunodeficiency. The protocol was immunoSEQ multiplex PCR, while the TCRdb copy is restricted to in-frame clones and leaves out a portion. Observed are approximately 44,000 clones, no singletons, with the top ten taking less than 11%. What was sequenced was peripheral blood mononuclear cells. The receptors originated from a person aged 18 to 69 in good health.

This clone was picked up many times. The CDR3 goes on 3 residues after the read ends, and that part is filled in from the germline J gene. The V and J genes are TRBV13 and TRBJ1-1, with TRBD1 as a possible D gene (6 bases). Trimming took 5 bases from V and 6 from J, leaving 19 bases between them. The CDR3 covers 15 residues. Germline values: CDR1 PRHDT, CDR2 FYEKMQ (reference sequence). CDR3 sequence: CASSAFTGQGAEAFF. The part of the CDR3 DNA that was read is TGTGCCAGCAGCGCCTTCACAGGGCAGGGCGCTGAA.

This clone was picked up many times. The read terminates 3 residues ahead of where the CDR3 ends, so the germline J gene completes it. V usage is TRBV20-1 and J usage is TRBJ2-3, with D tentatively TRBD2 (6 bases). Germline V gene sequence: CDR1 DFQATT, CDR2 SNEGSKA (reference sequence). The CDR3 covers 14 residues. V gave up 0 bases and J gave up 2 bases, with 9 bases separating them. The CDR3 loop is CSARDLAFTDTQYF. CDR3 DNA (partial): TGCAGTGCTAGAGATCTAGCGTTCACAGATACG.

This clone occurred many times. The CDR3 extends 3 residues past the end of the read, so its final part is completed from the germline J gene. The V and J genes are TRBV6-4 and TRBJ1-1; 8 nucleotides agree with TRBD1. CDR1 is MRHNA and CDR2 is SNTAGT in the germline V gene. J was trimmed by 0 bases and V by 1 base; bases with no gene match: 4. The CDR3 is 16 amino acids. The CDR3 DNA, read in part, is TGTGCCAGCAGTGACTGGGTGACAGGGGTGAACACTGAA. Amino acids: CASSDWVTGVNTE. The full CDR3 is CASSDWVTGVNTEAFF.

This clone occurred many times. Read coverage stops 3 residues before the CDR3 terminus; the germline J gene supplies the remainder. This rearrangement joins TRBV7-3 to TRBJ2-5, with 9 bases aligning to TRBD1. This CDR3 region has 14 residues. The germline V gene has CDR1 SGHTA and CDR2 FQGTGA. The ends lost 5 bases at V and 4 bases at J; junction bases unmatched: 5. The CDR3 sequence: CASSGTGGRETQYF. The DNA read from the CDR3 is TGTGCCAGCAGCGGCACAGGGGGCAGAGAGACC.

This clone was seen ten or more times. The read finishes 3 residues shy of the CDR3 end, and the germline J gene is used to complete it. This chain links TRBV4-1 with TRBJ2-2, with 7 bases fitting TRBD1. The CDR3 totals 15 residues. Germline V lookup: CDR1 MGHRA, CDR2 YSYEKL. CDR3 in amino acids: CASSQWDRGGEKLFF. The CDR3 DNA, read in part, is TGCGCCAGCAGCCAGTGGGACAGAGGAGGTGAAAAG.

Of note for this clone: The CDR3 goes on 3 residues after the read ends, and that part is filled in from the germline J gene. V is TRBV18 and J is TRBJ2-1; D gene unclear. The CDR3 consists of 14 residues. Trimming removed 3 bases at V and 0 bases at J, with 6 bases between. Germline V gene sequence: CDR1 KGHSH, CDR2 LQKENI. The sequenced part of the CDR3 DNA is TGTGCCAGCTCACCTGCTAGCTCCTACAATGAG. Protein sequence: CASSPASSYNE. The complete CDR3 reads CASSPASSYNEQFF.

This clone has at least ten counts. The CDR3 end is not reached by the read, which stops 3 residues before it; the germline J gene fills it in. This sequence joins TRBV7-3 and TRBJ2-6, with a tentative D call TRBD1 (5 bases). The CDR3 has 15 residues. Trimming removed 5 bases from V and 1 base from J, with 9 bases in between. CDR1 and CDR2 (germline): SGHTA, FQGTGA. The CDR3 loop reads CASSLAGSGANVLTF. The CDR3 bases that were read are TGTGCCAGCAGCCTGGCAGGGTCTGGGGCCAACGTC.

This clone was observed at least ten times. The DNA ends 3 residues before the CDR3 does, and the rest of the CDR3 is filled in from the germline J gene. V gene TRBV19 combines with J gene TRBJ1-1; D remains ambiguous. This CDR3 spans 13 amino acids. Per germline, CDR1 LNHDA and CDR2 SQIVND (reference sequence). Trimming left V 2 bases short and J 5 bases short, with 9 bases between. The DNA read from the CDR3 is TGTGCCAGTAGTATACCCCTTTTGACTGAA. As protein: CASSIPLLTE. The whole CDR3 reads CASSIPLLTEAFF. Using reference TRBV19 and TRBJ1-1 for the parts outside the CDR3, the full variable domain is DGGITQSPKYLFRKEGQNVTLSCEQNLNHDAMYWYRQDPGQGLRLIYYSQIVNDFQKGDIAEGYSVSREKKESFPLTVTSAQKNPTAFYLCASSIPLLTEAFFGQGTRLTVV.

There are many counts of this clone. With the read ending 3 residues before the CDR3 end, the germline J gene is used to fill in that end. The rearrangement uses TRBV2 and TRBJ1-2; TRBD1 might be the D (5 bases). V was pared by 7 bases and J by 0 bases, with 15 bases between. Germline V gene lookup returns CDR1 SNHLY and CDR2 FYNNEI. The CDR3 length is 15 residues. CDR3 amino acids: CASTRAGRANYGYTF. The sequenced CDR3 bases are TGTGCCAGCACCAGGGCAGGCCGAGCTAACTATGGC.

At least ten counts were recorded for this clone. The CDR3 end falls 3 residues outside the read, so it is completed with the germline J gene. This chain uses TRBV7-8 with TRBJ1-2; 8 nucleotides align to TRBD1. CDR1 SGHVS and CDR2 FQNEAQ come from the germline V gene. CDR3 length: 14 amino acids. The DNA read from the CDR3 is TGTGCCAGCAGCTTGACAGGGGCAGGAACAGGC. Translation gives CASSLTGAGTG. The entire CDR3 is CASSLTGAGTGYTF. The full variable domain, its missing parts supplied by reference TRBV7-8 and TRBJ1-2, is GAGVSQSPRYKVAKRGQDVALRCDPISGHVSLFWYQQALGQGPEFLTYFQNEAQLDKSGLPSDRFFAERPEGSVSTLKIQRTQQEDSAVYLCASSLTGAGTGYTFGSGTRLTVV.

This clone showed up many times. The CDR3 is CASSLPTGTRGGAVDYEQYF. The CDR3 DNA, read in part, is TGTGCCAGCAGCCTACCCACCGGGACTAGGGGGGGGGCCGTCGATTACGAG. The rearrangement links TRBV4-2 to TRBJ2-7; TRBD2 matches at 8 bases. The read terminates 3 residues ahead of where the CDR3 ends, so the germline J gene completes it. Germline loops: CDR1 LGHNA, CDR2 YNFKEQ. V was clipped by 4 bases and J by 4 bases; unmatched bases: 24. The CDR3 has 20 amino acids.

This clone was observed at least ten times. The read terminates 3 residues before the CDR3 end, so the remaining end is supplied by the germline J gene. J is TRBJ2-2 and V is TRBV7-2, with 9 bases identical to TRBD2. V lost 5 bases, J lost 7 bases, and 8 bases stayed unmatched. This CDR3 region has 15 residues. CDR1 is SGHTA, CDR2 FQGNSA, per germline. This chain's CDR3 is CASSVTSGYIGELFF. CDR3 bases read: TGTGCCAGCAGCGTCACTAGCGGGTACATCGGGGAG.

This clone was detected many times. The read terminates 3 residues ahead of where the CDR3 ends, so the germline J gene completes it. V is TRBV20-1 and J is TRBJ2-7; D unclear. V lost 2 bases, J lost 3 bases, and 8 bases lay in between. The germline gives CDR1 DFQATT, CDR2 SNEGSKA (reference sequence). This CDR3 region has 12 residues. The sequenced part of the CDR3 DNA is TGCAGTGCTAGAAGGGCTGACTACGAG. This codes for CSARRADYE. The CDR3 in full is CSARRADYEQYF.